A single sample gave rise to the 23 T cell receptor beta chains below, sequenced in a study of metastatic and nonmetastatic thyroid tumors. Among the patients, none had received any treatment before thyroid surgery. MiXCR was used by TCRdb to re-call the PCR reads. This sample has some 5,000 clones; 25% to 35% occur once, and the top ten carry roughly 25%. Material for sequencing was adjacent normal tissue. Receptor source: a female donor with papillary thyroid cancer or a benign thyroid nodule (not recorded which). Some clones in this sample may be carry-over from other donors' samples.

The CDR3: CESSLDPSGRGEQYF. CDR3 coding DNA: TGTGAAAGCAGCCTAGATCCTAGCGGGAGGGGGGAGCAGTACTTC. The rearrangement joins TRBV11-2 to TRBJ2-7; 12 nucleotides align to TRBD2. Germline V CDR1 and CDR2: SGHAT, FQNNGV. This CDR3 region has 15 residues.

This clone showed up just once. The chain is built from TRBV3-1 and TRBJ2-4; D is undetermined. This CDR3 has 13 amino acids. CDR1 is LGHDT and CDR2 is YNNKEL in the germline V gene (reference sequence). The V end was cut by 3 bases, the J end by 1 base, with 4 bases between. Here the CDR3 DNA reads TGTGCCAGCAGCCACGGTGCCAAAAACATTCAGTACTTC. This encodes CASSHGAKNIQYF.

This chain links TRBV28 with TRBJ2-3; D possibly corresponds to TRBD2 (5 bases). V was trimmed by 5 bases and J by 12 bases, leaving 21 bases between them. The CDR3 totals 14 residues. Germline CDR1 and CDR2: MDHEN and SYDVKM. The DNA for the CDR3 is TGTGCCAGCAGTCCCCGGTGGGCCCCGGGGAGACAGTATTTT. This sequence encodes CASSPRWAPGRQYF.

This clone is labeled as large. The genes are TRBV28 and TRBJ1-5, with TRBD1 as a possible D gene (6 bases). Germline CDR1 and CDR2: MDHEN and SYDVKM. The CDR3 has 15 residues. V was cut by 5 bases and J by 6 bases, with 17 bases left in between. DNA of the CDR3: TGTGCCAGCAGTCCACATCGGGGGGCGGGTCAGCCCCAGCATTTT. Its translation: CASSPHRGAGQPQHF.

As concerns this clone: One end of the junction varies from germline; a read error may be responsible. V usage is TRBV7-2 and J usage is TRBJ2-5; D gene ambiguous. This CDR3 comprises 13 residues. Germline CDR1 SGHTA, CDR2 FQGNSA. CDR3 in DNA: TGTGCCAGCACCTTAATGCCCCGAGAGACCCAGTACTTC. This codes for CASTLMPRETQYF.

This rearrangement joins TRBV20-1 to TRBJ2-7, with 7 bases matching TRBD1. CDR3 length: 12 residues. Germline lookup yields CDR1 DFQATT and CDR2 SNEGSKA (reference sequence). Trimming at V came to 5 bases and at J to 5 bases, leaving 6 bases not matched to a gene. This CDR3 is CSAHRGGNEQYF. Written as DNA, the CDR3 is TGCAGTGCTCACAGGGGTGGGAACGAGCAGTACTTC.

This clone was found a few times. The chain carries TRBV2 and TRBJ1-2; a possible D gene is TRBD1 (6 bases). The CDR3 loop spans 14 amino acids. V was trimmed by 6 bases and J by 2 bases, leaving 13 bases between them. Germline V CDR1 and CDR2: SNHLY, FYNNEI. The CDR3 spells CASRSQGLNYGYTF. The DNA for the CDR3 is TGTGCCAGCAGGTCACAGGGTTTAAACTATGGCTACACCTTC.

This clone has a handful of counts. The chain has TRBV2 and TRBJ2-7, with TRBD1 as a possible D gene (6 bases). The V gene's germline CDR1 is SNHLY and CDR2 FYNNEI. Trimming took 6 bases from V and 0 from J, leaving 9 bases between them. The CDR3 extends over 13 amino acids. CDR3 protein: CASSRDNSYEQYF. CDR3 coding DNA: TGTGCCAGCAGCCGGGACAACTCCTACGAGCAGTACTTC.

This clone has a single count. The chain couples TRBV7-6 to TRBJ2-5; 7 nucleotides match TRBD1. This CDR3 has 13 amino acids. Germline assignment: CDR1 SGHVS and CDR2 FNYEAQ. Trimming took 4 bases from V and 7 from J; bases not matched to a gene: 6. CDR3: CASSSTGSGTQYF. Here the CDR3 DNA reads TGTGCCAGCAGCTCGACAGGGTCGGGGACCCAGTACTTC.

J is TRBJ1-6 and V is TRBV19, with D unresolved. Trimming took 3 bases from V and 7 from J, leaving 4 bases between them. CDR3 length: 12 residues. CDR1 is LNHDA and CDR2 is SQIVND in the germline V gene (reference sequence). The CDR3 DNA is TGTGCCAGTAGTATCTGGAATTCACCCCTCCACTTT. Translating gives CASSIWNSPLHF.

The chain employs TRBV20-1 and TRBJ2-7, with 7 bases that match TRBD1. The length of the CDR3 is 14 residues. CDR1 DFQATT and CDR2 SNEGSKA come from the germline V gene (reference sequence). Germline trimming cut 6 bases from V and 2 bases from J; bases unmatched to any gene: 10. The CDR3 coding sequence is TGCAGTGCCGAAAAGACAGGGACGACCTACGAGCAGTACTTC. Protein sequence: CSAEKTGTTYEQYF.

This clone is medium-sized in the sample. The gene calls are TRBV12-3 or TRBV12-4 and TRBJ2-1; D gene ambiguous. V gave up 3 bases and J gave up 2 bases, with 11 bases separating them. The CDR3 contains 15 residues. In DNA form, the CDR3 reads TGTGCCAGCAGTTTTGGCCTATCTACCTACAATGAGCAGTTCTTC. It translates to CASSFGLSTYNEQFF.

CDR3: CSAVGSSGRISHNEQFF. CDR3 nucleotides: TGCAGTGCCGTGGGCTCCAGTGGGAGGATTTCCCACAATGAGCAGTTCTTC. V gene TRBV20-1 combines with J gene TRBJ2-1, with D perhaps matching TRBD2 (6 bases). Germline loops: CDR1 DFQATT, CDR2 SNEGSKA (reference sequence). There are 17 residues in the CDR3. Trimming left V 6 bases short and J 5 bases short, with 26 bases between.

This clone was observed a few times. The chain employs TRBV7-3 and TRBJ2-1; a possible D gene is TRBD2 (6 bases). Trimming shortened V by 6 bases and J by 2 bases, and 14 bases separated the two germline ends. The CDR3 is made up of 15 amino acids. The V gene's germline CDR1 is SGHTA and CDR2 FQGTGA. The CDR3: CASSLGGPTYNEQFF. The CDR3 DNA reads as TGTGCCAGCAGTCTCGGAGGGCCTACCTACAATGAGCAGTTCTTC.

This clone has ten or more counts. V is TRBV6-6 and J is TRBJ2-6; a possible D gene is TRBD2 (5 bases). The CDR3 has 17 residues. Trimming took off 2 bases at V and 1 base at J, with 12 bases between the two ends. Germline loops: CDR1 MNHNY, CDR2 SVGAGI (reference sequence). The CDR3 nucleotides are TGTGCCAGCAGTTACGGTGCGGACTGGTCTGGGGCCAACGTCCTGACTTTC. This encodes CASSYGADWSGANVLTF.

This clone came up many times. The chain uses TRBV7-3 and TRBJ2-5; 7 nucleotides match TRBD1. The CDR3 spans 13 residues. Germline lookup yields CDR1 SGHTA and CDR2 FQGTGA. Trimming removed 2 bases from V and 7 bases from J; junction bases left unmatched: 4. The CDR3 nucleotides read TGTGCCAGCAGCTTAGAGGGGGCGGGGACCCAGTACTTC. Its translation: CASSLEGAGTQYF. The variable domain in full, with the rest retrieved from reference TRBV7-3 and TRBJ2-5, is GAGVSQTPSNKVTEKGKYVELRCDPISGHTALYWYRQSLGQGPEFLIYFQGTGAADDSGLPNDRFFAVRPEGSVSTLKIQRTERGDSAVYLCASSLEGAGTQYFGPGTRLLVL.

The rearrangement uses TRBV4-1 and TRBJ2-7; maybe TRBD2 (5 bases). Germline loops: CDR1 MGHRA, CDR2 YSYEKL. CDR3 length: 14 residues. Trimming removed 2 bases from V and 5 bases from J, with 13 bases in between. The CDR3 here is CASSQSGSSHEQYF. Here the CDR3 DNA reads TGCGCCAGCAGCCAAAGCGGAAGCTCTCACGAGCAGTACTTC.

V gene TRBV12-5 combines with J gene TRBJ2-3, with D unclear. Trimming removed 6 bases from V and 2 bases from J, with 18 bases in between. This CDR3 is built from 16 residues. Germline loops: CDR1 LGHNT, CDR2 FRNRAP. The CDR3 sequence: CASGNLDLIITDTQYF. The CDR3 DNA is TGTGCTAGTGGCAACCTAGATCTTATTATCACAGATACGCAGTATTTT. The full variable domain, with the rest looked up from reference TRBV12-5 and TRBJ2-3, is DARVTQTPRHKVTEMGQEVTMRCQPILGHNTVFWYRQTMMQGLELLAYFRNRAPLDDSGMPKDRFSAEMPDATLATLKIQPSEPRDSAVYFCASGNLDLIITDTQYFGPGTRLTVL.

This clone turned up a few times. The chain links TRBV4-3 to TRBJ2-7; possibly TRBD1 for D (6 bases). The V end was cut by 3 bases, the J end by 3 bases, with 12 bases between. The germline V gene encodes CDR1 LGHNA and CDR2 YSLEER. This CDR3 spans 14 amino acids. The CDR3 nucleotides are TGCGCCAGCAGCCACCTCCGGGACAACTACGAGCAGTACTTC. Its protein is CASSHLRDNYEQYF.

The sample holds a few counts of this clone. This rearrangement joins TRBV4-3 to TRBJ1-2, with D unresolved. V was shortened by 1 base and J by 4 bases, with 10 bases between the two germline ends. Germline CDR1 and CDR2: LGHNA and YSLEER. CDR3 length: 14 amino acids. CDR3 amino acids: CASSQALGSYGYTF. In DNA, the CDR3 is TGCGCCAGCAGCCAAGCATTAGGGAGCTATGGCTACACCTTC.

Note on this clone: Given a much more abundant clone one base away, this may be a read error. Different DNA sequences within this sample yield the same CDR3. The J gene is TRBJ2-3, the V gene TRBV7-8; possibly TRBD2 for D (6 bases). The CDR3 runs to 15 residues. The V gene's germline CDR1 is SGHVS and CDR2 FQNEAQ. CDR3 residues: CASSFWGDNTDTQYF. CDR3 in DNA: TGTGCCAGCAGCTTTTGGGGGGATAACACAGACACGCAGTATTTT.

The chain couples TRBV19 to TRBJ2-3; D unresolved. From germline, CDR1 is LNHDA and CDR2 SQIVND (reference sequence). The ends were cut back, 8 bases at V and 2 bases at J, with 17 bases in the middle. The length of the CDR3 is 15 residues. CDR3 nucleotide sequence: TGTGCCAGTTCCCAACTACTCGGATACACAGATACGCAGTATTTT. Translating it yields CASSQLLGYTDTQYF.

Notes on this clone: Compared with germline, one end of the junction differs, possibly owing to a read error. The gene calls are TRBV11-2 and TRBJ1-1; 10 bases are shared with TRBD1. The germline gives CDR1 SGHAT, CDR2 FQNNGV. The CDR3 runs 18 residues. In nucleotides, the CDR3 is TGTGCCAGCAGCCCGAGACCGAGGACAGGGGGACTGAACGCTGAAGCTTTCTTT. As protein: CASSPRPRTGGLNAEAFF.